This entry is about one T cell receptor beta chain. This sample was taken from a study of T cell changes during pregnancy in multiple sclerosis. Assay: immunoSEQ multiplex PCR; the TCRdb copy retains only in-frame clones and omits some. The data contain about 40,000 clones, about 87% of them singletons. The sequence came from a female donor with multiple sclerosis, enrolled in a pregnancy study. The sequences come from CD4+ T cells from peripheral blood mononuclear cells, collected before pregnancy.

The CDR3 spells CASSGTGAVNTEAFF. As DNA, the CDR3 is TGTGCCAGCAGCGGTACAGGGGCCGTGAACACTGAAGCTTTCTTT. The V call is TRBV9, the J call TRBJ1-1; 7 bases fit TRBD1. J gave up 0 bases and V 3 bases, and 5 bases lay outside the gene matches. The CDR3 sequence is 15 residues long. Germline V lookup: CDR1 SGDLS, CDR2 YYNGEE.